This is a list of T cell receptor beta chains from one sample in a study of cytomegalovirus exposure and HLA in healthy donors. The protocol was immunoSEQ multiplex PCR, while the TCRdb copy is restricted to in-frame clones and leaves out a portion. The table records about 190,000 clones, over 80% of them present only once. Sequenced input: PBMCs. The receptors stem from a man aged 40-49 years in good health and CMV-seropositive. Each CDR3 is given with its conserved first and last residue. Each record gives: J gene, clone size, V gene, D gene, CDR3 protein, CDR3 DNA. D genes are given only for firm matches. The size entry is marked missing in some rows and otherwise reads once, few, many or a size class.

j_call: TRBJ2-7; clone_size: .; v_call: TRBV7-9; d_call: TRBD1; cdr3_aa: CASSLGQVYPEQYF; cdr3_nt: TGTGCCAGCAGCTTGGGACAGGTTTATCCCGAGCAGTACTTC
j_call: TRBJ2-2; clone_size: .; v_call: TRBV15; d_call: .; cdr3_aa: CATSRDSRVARKFGGELFF; cdr3_nt: TGTGCCACCAGCAGAGATAGCAGGGTTGCCCGCAAGTTTGGCGGGGAGCTGTTTTTT
j_call: TRBJ2-7; clone_size: .; v_call: TRBV7-2; d_call: .; cdr3_aa: CASSSTGPTLFYEQYF; cdr3_nt: TGTGCCAGCAGCTCTACGGGTCCTACCCTTTTCTACGAGCAGTACTTC
j_call: TRBJ2-4; clone_size: few; v_call: TRBV4-3; d_call: .; cdr3_aa: CASSHGQLAKNIQYF; cdr3_nt: TGCGCCAGCAGCCACGGACAGCTAGCCAAAAACATTCAGTACTTC
j_call: TRBJ2-1; clone_size: .; v_call: TRBV7-2; d_call: .; cdr3_aa: CASSPTGGEQFF; cdr3_nt: TGTGCCAGCAGCCCGACAGGAGGTGAGCAGTTCTTC
j_call: TRBJ1-5; clone_size: .; v_call: TRBV6-5; d_call: TRBD1; cdr3_aa: CASSFGTGGNQPQHF; cdr3_nt: TGTGCCAGCAGTTTCGGGACAGGGGGCAATCAGCCCCAGCATTTT
j_call: TRBJ2-7; clone_size: .; v_call: TRBV7-6; d_call: .; cdr3_aa: CASSSAAGNSYEQYF; cdr3_nt: TGTGCCAGCAGCTCAGCAGCGGGCAACTCCTACGAGCAGTACTTC
j_call: TRBJ2-7; clone_size: .; v_call: TRBV18; d_call: .; cdr3_aa: CASSPLPRNSYEQYF; cdr3_nt: TGTGCCAGCTCACCATTACCCAGGAACTCCTACGAGCAGTACTTC
j_call: TRBJ1-6; clone_size: .; v_call: TRBV4-1; d_call: TRBD1; cdr3_aa: CASSHRQGYNSPLHF; cdr3_nt: TGCGCCAGCAGCCATCGACAGGGCTATAATTCACCCCTCCACTTT
j_call: TRBJ1-2; clone_size: .; v_call: TRBV28; d_call: .; cdr3_aa: CASSRRGINYGYTF; cdr3_nt: TGTGCCAGCAGCCGCAGGGGAATCAACTATGGCTACACCTTC
j_call: TRBJ1-6; clone_size: once; v_call: TRBV29-1; d_call: TRBD1; cdr3_aa: CSVLDRDNSPLHF; cdr3_nt: TGCAGCGTTCTGGACAGGGATAATTCACCCCTCCACTTT
j_call: TRBJ2-7; clone_size: .; v_call: TRBV4-3; d_call: TRBD2; cdr3_aa: CASSQATSGYEQYF; cdr3_nt: TGCGCCAGCAGCCAAGCGACTAGCGGATACGAGCAGTACTTC
j_call: TRBJ2-1; clone_size: .; v_call: TRBV15; d_call: .; cdr3_aa: CATSDLGGASNEQFF; cdr3_nt: TGTGCCACCAGCGACTTGGGGGGGGCGAGCAATGAGCAGTTCTTC
j_call: TRBJ1-2; clone_size: .; v_call: TRBV28; d_call: .; cdr3_aa: CASGGQYYGYTF; cdr3_nt: TGTGCCAGCGGGGGCCAGTACTATGGCTACACCTTC
j_call: TRBJ1-1; clone_size: once; v_call: TRBV28; d_call: .; cdr3_aa: CASSFVAAEKAFF; cdr3_nt: TGTGCCAGCAGTTTCGTGGCCGCCGAAAAAGCTTTCTTT
j_call: TRBJ2-7; clone_size: .; v_call: TRBV6-6; d_call: .; cdr3_aa: CAIGGQFLHEQYF; cdr3_nt: TGTGCCATAGGTGGGCAGTTTCTCCACGAGCAGTACTTC
j_call: TRBJ2-3; clone_size: .; v_call: TRBV2; d_call: TRBD1; cdr3_aa: CASSGWDRGRRDTQYF; cdr3_nt: TGTGCCAGCAGTGGATGGGACAGGGGGCGCAGAGATACGCAGTATTTT
j_call: TRBJ1-2; clone_size: .; v_call: TRBV9; d_call: TRBD1; cdr3_aa: CASSGRQGDPYGYTF; cdr3_nt: TGTGCCAGCAGCGGCCGACAGGGGGATCCCTATGGCTACACCTTC
j_call: TRBJ2-2; clone_size: .; v_call: TRBV19; d_call: TRBD1; cdr3_aa: CASSGTGNTGELFF; cdr3_nt: TGTGCCAGTAGTGGGACAGGGAACACCGGGGAGCTGTTTTTT
j_call: TRBJ1-5; clone_size: .; v_call: TRBV19; d_call: .; cdr3_aa: CASSMGIYSNQPQHF; cdr3_nt: TGTGCCAGTAGTATGGGCATCTATAGCAATCAGCCCCAGCATTTT
j_call: TRBJ2-6; clone_size: .; v_call: TRBV15; d_call: .; cdr3_aa: CATSRRALRSPQEASGANVLTF; cdr3_nt: TGTGCCACCAGCAGACGTGCGTTACGGTCGCCCCAAGAGGCCTCTGGGGCCAACGTCCTGACTTTC
j_call: TRBJ2-7; clone_size: .; v_call: TRBV9; d_call: .; cdr3_aa: CASSARTEPYEQYF; cdr3_nt: TGTGCCAGCAGCGCCCGGACAGAACCGTACGAGCAGTACTTC
j_call: TRBJ1-1; clone_size: .; v_call: TRBV7-9; d_call: .; cdr3_aa: CSSSLRRGPGDTEAFF; cdr3_nt: TGTTCCAGCAGCTTAAGGCGGGGACCTGGGGACACTGAAGCTTTCTTT
j_call: TRBJ1-2; clone_size: once; v_call: TRBV30; d_call: .; cdr3_aa: CAWSRGNGYTF; cdr3_nt: TGTGCCTGGAGTAGGGGGAATGGCTACACCTTC
j_call: TRBJ2-3; clone_size: few; v_call: TRBV7-9; d_call: .; cdr3_aa: CSSSLQEGIGFSDTQYF; cdr3_nt: TGTTCCAGCAGCTTACAGGAGGGGATTGGGTTCTCGGATACGCAGTATTTT
j_call: TRBJ1-1; clone_size: .; v_call: TRBV10-3; d_call: TRBD1; cdr3_aa: CAISDQLEVPGGGSEAFF; cdr3_nt: TGTGCCATCAGTGACCAATTGGAGGTCCCAGGGGGTGGTAGTGAAGCTTTCTTT
j_call: TRBJ1-5; clone_size: .; v_call: TRBV6-1; d_call: .; cdr3_aa: CASSETGRQPQHF; cdr3_nt: TGTGCCAGCAGTGAGACCGGGAGGCAGCCCCAGCATTTT
j_call: TRBJ2-7; clone_size: .; v_call: TRBV28; d_call: TRBD2; cdr3_aa: CASSHNRGDPYEQYF; cdr3_nt: TGTGCCAGCAGTCACAATCGGGGGGACCCCTACGAGCAGTACTTC
j_call: TRBJ1-1; clone_size: .; v_call: TRBV6-5; d_call: .; cdr3_aa: CASSPGMNTEAFF; cdr3_nt: TGTGCCAGCAGTCCGGGAATGAACACTGAAGCTTTCTTT
j_call: TRBJ2-7; clone_size: .; v_call: TRBV4-3; d_call: TRBD2; cdr3_aa: CASSQELAGGYYEQYF; cdr3_nt: TGCGCCAGCAGCCAAGAACTAGCGGGGGGGTACTACGAGCAGTACTTC
j_call: TRBJ2-7; clone_size: .; v_call: TRBV5-1; d_call: TRBD1; cdr3_aa: CASSLGTGRHEQYF; cdr3_nt: TGCGCCAGCAGCTTAGGGACAGGGAGGCACGAGCAGTACTTC
j_call: TRBJ2-1; clone_size: .; v_call: TRBV10-3; d_call: .; cdr3_aa: CAISDVLGEDYNEQFF; cdr3_nt: TGTGCCATCAGTGATGTATTAGGGGAGGACTACAATGAGCAGTTCTTC
j_call: TRBJ1-6; clone_size: .; v_call: TRBV30; d_call: TRBD1; cdr3_aa: CAWSPRTGENSPLHF; cdr3_nt: TGTGCCTGGAGTCCAAGGACAGGGGAGAATTCACCCCTCCACTTT
j_call: TRBJ2-7; clone_size: .; v_call: TRBV5-8; d_call: .; cdr3_aa: CASSLTRGEQYF; cdr3_nt: TGTGCCAGCAGTCTTACACGGGGGGAGCAGTACTTC
j_call: TRBJ1-5; clone_size: .; v_call: TRBV7-3; d_call: TRBD1; cdr3_aa: CASSTGTGGQPQHF; cdr3_nt: TGTGCCAGCAGTACCGGGACAGGGGGGCAGCCCCAGCATTTT
j_call: TRBJ2-6; clone_size: .; v_call: TRBV5-1; d_call: .; cdr3_aa: CASSPEDSGANVLTF; cdr3_nt: TGCGCCAGCAGCCCGGAGGATTCTGGGGCCAACGTCCTGACTTTC
j_call: TRBJ2-4; clone_size: .; v_call: TRBV4-3; d_call: TRBD1; cdr3_aa: CASSQEGQGWDIQYF; cdr3_nt: TGCGCCAGCAGCCAAGAAGGACAGGGTTGGGACATTCAGTACTTC
j_call: TRBJ1-5; clone_size: .; v_call: TRBV7-8; d_call: .; cdr3_aa: CASSPNRGASNQPQHF; cdr3_nt: TGTGCCAGCAGCCCGAACCGGGGGGCGAGCAATCAGCCCCAGCATTTT
j_call: TRBJ1-5; clone_size: .; v_call: TRBV19; d_call: .; cdr3_aa: CASSLLDRNQPQHF; cdr3_nt: TGTGCCAGTAGTCTTTTAGACAGGAATCAGCCCCAGCATTTT
j_call: TRBJ2-1; clone_size: .; v_call: TRBV5-1; d_call: TRBD2; cdr3_aa: CASSTRTSGGVNEQFF; cdr3_nt: TGCGCCAGCAGCACCCGGACTAGCGGGGGTGTCAATGAGCAGTTCTTC
j_call: TRBJ2-7; clone_size: .; v_call: TRBV27; d_call: TRBD1; cdr3_aa: CASSLSQGDAWYEQYF; cdr3_nt: TGTGCCAGCAGTTTATCCCAGGGGGATGCTTGGTACGAGCAGTACTTC